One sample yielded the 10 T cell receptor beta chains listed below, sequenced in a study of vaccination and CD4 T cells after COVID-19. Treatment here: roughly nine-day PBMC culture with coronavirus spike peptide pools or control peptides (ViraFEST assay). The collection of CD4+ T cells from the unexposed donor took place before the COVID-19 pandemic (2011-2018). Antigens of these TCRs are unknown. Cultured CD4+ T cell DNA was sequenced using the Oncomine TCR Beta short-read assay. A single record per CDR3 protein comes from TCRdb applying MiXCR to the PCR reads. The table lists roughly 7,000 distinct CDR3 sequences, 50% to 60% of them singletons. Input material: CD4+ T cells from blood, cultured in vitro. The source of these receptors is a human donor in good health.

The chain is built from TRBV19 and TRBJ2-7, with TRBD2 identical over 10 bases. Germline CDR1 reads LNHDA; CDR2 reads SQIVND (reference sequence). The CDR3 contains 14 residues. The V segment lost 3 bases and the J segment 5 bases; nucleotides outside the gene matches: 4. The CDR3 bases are TGTGCCAGTAGTATCCGGCTAGCGGGAGACGAGCAGTACTTC. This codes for CASSIRLAGDEQYF. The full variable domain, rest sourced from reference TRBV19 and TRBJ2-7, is DGGITQSPKYLFRKEGQNVTLSCEQNLNHDAMYWYRQDPGQGLRLIYYSQIVNDFQKGDIAEGYSVSREKKESFPLTVTSAQKNPTAFYLCASSIRLAGDEQYFGPGTRLTVT.

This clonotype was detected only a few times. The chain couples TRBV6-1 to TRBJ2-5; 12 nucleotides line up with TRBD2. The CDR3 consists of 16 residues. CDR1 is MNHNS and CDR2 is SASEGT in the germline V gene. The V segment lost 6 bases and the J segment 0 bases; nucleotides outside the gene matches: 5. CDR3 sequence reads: CASRTTSGRYQETQYF. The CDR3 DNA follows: TGTGCCAGCAGGACAACTAGCGGGAGGTACCAAGAGACCCAGTACTTC.

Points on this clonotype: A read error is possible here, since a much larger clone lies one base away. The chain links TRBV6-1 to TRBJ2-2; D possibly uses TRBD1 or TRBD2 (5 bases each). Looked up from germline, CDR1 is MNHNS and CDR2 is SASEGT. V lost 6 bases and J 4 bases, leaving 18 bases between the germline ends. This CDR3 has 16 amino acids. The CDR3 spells CASRKIRGAFTGELFF. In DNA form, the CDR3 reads TGTGCCAGCAGAAAAATCCGGGGCGCATTCACCGGGGAGCTGTTTTTT.

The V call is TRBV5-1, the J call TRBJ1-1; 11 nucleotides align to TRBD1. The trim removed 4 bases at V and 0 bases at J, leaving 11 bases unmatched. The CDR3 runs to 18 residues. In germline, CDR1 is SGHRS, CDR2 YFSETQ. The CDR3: CASSGGTGGTLMNTEAFF. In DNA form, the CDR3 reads TGCGCCAGCAGCGGGGGGACAGGGGGTACGTTGATGAACACTGAAGCTTTCTTT.

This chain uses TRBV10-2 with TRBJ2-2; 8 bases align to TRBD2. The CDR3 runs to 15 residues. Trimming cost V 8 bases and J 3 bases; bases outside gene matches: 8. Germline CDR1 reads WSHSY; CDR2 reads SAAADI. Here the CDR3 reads CASRPGAGDTGELFF. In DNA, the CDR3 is TGCGCCAGCCGCCCCGGAGCGGGAGACACCGGGGAGCTGTTTTTT.

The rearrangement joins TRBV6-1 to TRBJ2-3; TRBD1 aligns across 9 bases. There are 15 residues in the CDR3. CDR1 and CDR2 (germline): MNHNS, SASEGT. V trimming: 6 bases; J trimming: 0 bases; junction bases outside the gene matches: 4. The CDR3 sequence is CASRGTGTSTDTQYF. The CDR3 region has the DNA TGTGCCAGCAGGGGGACAGGGACTAGCACAGATACGCAGTATTTT.

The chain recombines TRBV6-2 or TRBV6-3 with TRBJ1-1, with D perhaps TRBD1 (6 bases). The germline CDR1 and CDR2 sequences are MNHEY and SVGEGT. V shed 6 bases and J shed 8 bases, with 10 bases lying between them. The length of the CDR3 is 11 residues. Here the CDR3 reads CASSLGTEAFF. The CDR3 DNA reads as TGTGCCAGCAGCCTTGGGACAGAAGCTTTCTTT.

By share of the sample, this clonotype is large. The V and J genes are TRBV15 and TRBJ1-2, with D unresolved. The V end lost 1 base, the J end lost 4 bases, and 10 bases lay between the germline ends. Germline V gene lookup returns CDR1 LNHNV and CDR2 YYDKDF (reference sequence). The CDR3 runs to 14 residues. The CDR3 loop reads CATSRAEGGYGYTF. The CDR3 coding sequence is TGTGCCACCAGCAGAGCTGAGGGTGGCTATGGCTACACCTTC.

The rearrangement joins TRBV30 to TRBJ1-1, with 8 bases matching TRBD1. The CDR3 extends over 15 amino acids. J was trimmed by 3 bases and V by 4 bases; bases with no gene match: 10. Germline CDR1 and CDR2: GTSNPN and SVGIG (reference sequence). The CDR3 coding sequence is TGTGCCTGGATAAGTTGGGCAGGGGGCTACACTGAAGCTTTCTTT. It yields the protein CAWISWAGGYTEAFF.

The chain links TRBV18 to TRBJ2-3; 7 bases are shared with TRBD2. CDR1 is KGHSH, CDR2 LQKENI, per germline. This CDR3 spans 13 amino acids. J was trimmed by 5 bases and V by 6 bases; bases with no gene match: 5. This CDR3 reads CASSDGRQDTQYF. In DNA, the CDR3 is TGTGCCAGCTCCGACGGGAGGCAAGATACGCAGTATTTT.